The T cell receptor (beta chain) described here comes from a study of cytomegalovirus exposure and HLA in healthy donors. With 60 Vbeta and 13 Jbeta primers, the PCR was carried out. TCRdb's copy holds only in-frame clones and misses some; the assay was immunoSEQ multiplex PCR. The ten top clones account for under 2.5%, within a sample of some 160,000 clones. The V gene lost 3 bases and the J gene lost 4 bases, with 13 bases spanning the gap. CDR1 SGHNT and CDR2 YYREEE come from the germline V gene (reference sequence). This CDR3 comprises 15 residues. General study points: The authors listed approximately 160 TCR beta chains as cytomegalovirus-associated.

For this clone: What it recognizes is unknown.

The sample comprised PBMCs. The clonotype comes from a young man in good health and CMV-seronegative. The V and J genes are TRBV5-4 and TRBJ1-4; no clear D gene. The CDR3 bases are TGTGCCAGCAGCTCCTACCGCGATAATAATGAAAAACTGTTTTTT. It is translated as CASSSYRDNNEKLFF.